Listed below are T cell receptor beta chains from one sample, sequenced in a study of T cell changes during pregnancy in multiple sclerosis. TCRdb's table, derived via immunoSEQ multiplex PCR, lists solely in-frame clones and lacks some. This table holds 30,000 to 40,000 clones, around 90% found once. This specimen was CD4+ T cells from peripheral blood mononuclear cells, taken in the third trimester of pregnancy. These receptors originate from a female donor in good health, enrolled as a control in a pregnancy study. CDR3s include the opening cysteine and the closing phenylalanine or tryptophan. The D gene is left open where the match is weak. Size values are once, few and many counts, or a class for expanded clones, and some rows have none.

clone_size j_call v_call cdr3_length d_call cdr3_aa cdr3_nt
once TRBJ2-1 TRBV7-9 15 TRBD2 CASSFQAGGWNEQFF TGTGCCAGCAGCTTCCAAGCGGGGGGGTGGAATGAGCAGTTCTTC
NA TRBJ2-7 TRBV7-2 15 NA CASSPRGMGRYEQYF TGTGCCAGCAGCCCCCGGGGGATGGGGCGGTACGAGCAGTACTTC
NA TRBJ2-1 TRBV19 17 NA CASSIHRRQGGYNEQFF TGTGCCAGTAGTATCCATCGTCGGCAGGGTGGGTACAATGAGCAGTTCTTC
NA TRBJ2-1 TRBV7-3 17 NA CASSSPPGLPPGGEQFF TGTGCCAGCAGCTCGCCCCCGGGACTCCCTCCGGGCGGTGAGCAGTTCTTC
few TRBJ2-7 TRBV4-2 19 NA CASSDTTKDSGYSSYEQYF TGTGCCAGCAGCGACACTACGAAGGACAGCGGATATAGCTCCTACGAGCAGTACTTC
once TRBJ2-7 TRBV15 14 TRBD2 CATSRAAGTYEQYF TGTGCCACCAGCAGGGCAGCGGGGACCTACGAGCAGTACTTC
NA TRBJ1-2 TRBV5-4 14 NA CASSLLSGNYGYTF TGTGCCAGCAGCTTGTTGTCAGGGAACTATGGCTACACCTTC
NA TRBJ2-6 TRBV11-3 16 NA CASSSRLGSGANVLTF TGTGCCAGCAGCTCGCGACTGGGCTCTGGGGCCAACGTCCTGACTTTC
NA TRBJ1-2 TRBV6-6 14 TRBD1 CASSSWTGDYGYTF TGTGCCAGCAGTTCCTGGACAGGGGACTATGGCTACACCTTC
NA TRBJ2-1 TRBV4-1 19 TRBD2 CASSQAGIAGGYSYNEQFF TGCGCCAGCAGCCAAGCAGGGATAGCGGGAGGATACTCCTACAATGAGCAGTTCTTC
once TRBJ2-1 TRBV15 14 TRBD1 CATGQVKGYNEQFF TGTGCCACCGGACAGGTTAAGGGGTACAATGAGCAGTTCTTC
NA TRBJ2-1 TRBV25-1 13 NA CASQGRVYNEQFF TGTGCCAGCCAGGGGCGGGTCTACAATGAGCAGTTCTTC
NA TRBJ1-2 TRBV9 14 TRBD1 CASSPQGSNYGYTF TGTGCCAGCAGCCCACAGGGGAGCAACTATGGCTACACCTTC
NA TRBJ2-6 TRBV7-9 19 TRBD1 CASSHTTGADHSGANVLTF TGTGCCAGCAGCCACACGACAGGGGCTGACCACTCTGGGGCCAACGTCCTGACTTTC
NA TRBJ2-1 TRBV14 15 TRBD1 CASSLTGQAVNEQFF TGTGCCAGCAGCCTCACGGGACAGGCCGTCAATGAGCAGTTCTTC
NA TRBJ2-5 TRBV9 14 NA CASSVEGQQETQYF TGTGCCAGCAGCGTAGAAGGACAACAAGAGACCCAGTACTTC
NA TRBJ2-3 TRBV27 13 NA CASSLSRFLIQYF TGTGCCAGCAGTTTATCACGGTTCTTGATTCAGTATTTT
NA TRBJ2-1 TRBV6-5 15 NA CASSYWATPDNEQFF TGTGCCAGCAGTTACTGGGCGACCCCAGACAATGAGCAGTTCTTC
NA TRBJ2-7 TRBV28 15 TRBD2 CASSTTSGPFYEQYF TGTGCCAGCAGTACGACTAGCGGACCTTTCTACGAGCAGTACTTC
NA TRBJ2-3 TRBV14 17 NA CASSQGKASSSTDTQYF TGTGCCAGCAGCCAAGGAAAGGCTAGCTCTAGCACAGATACGCAGTATTTT
NA TRBJ1-6 TRBV11-2 15 NA CASSFGGVYNSPLHF TGTGCCAGCAGCTTCGGGGGGGTTTACAATTCACCCCTCCACTTT
NA TRBJ1-3 TRBV7-9 13 TRBD1 CASSAGGMNTIYF TGTGCCAGCAGCGCAGGGGGCATGAACACCATATATTTT
NA TRBJ2-5 TRBV5-1 15 NA CASSPIPNRQETQYF TGCGCCAGCAGCCCCATACCAAACAGGCAAGAGACCCAGTACTTC
NA TRBJ2-7 TRBV28 16 NA CASSLSGSQGSYEQYF TGTGCCAGCAGTTTATCCGGCAGCCAGGGGTCCTACGAGCAGTACTTC
NA TRBJ1-5 TRBV7-2 16 NA CASSLFGAGGNQPQHF TGTGCCAGCAGCTTGTTTGGTGCAGGGGGCAATCAGCCCCAGCATTTT
NA TRBJ2-5 TRBV7-3 14 NA CASSRGATQETQYF TGTGCCAGCAGCCGCGGGGCTACACAAGAGACCCAGTACTTC
NA TRBJ1-1 TRBV27 15 NA CASSGGGWVNTEAFF TGTGCCAGCAGTGGGGGCGGGTGGGTCAACACTGAAGCTTTCTTT
few TRBJ1-1 TRBV9 15 TRBD1 CASSVEGQENTEAFF TGTGCCAGCAGCGTAGAGGGACAGGAGAACACTGAAGCTTTCTTT
NA TRBJ1-2 TRBV6-5 15 TRBD1 CASSYRGQGTGGYTF TGTGCCAGCAGTTACCGTGGACAGGGAACGGGCGGCTACACCTTC
NA TRBJ2-3 TRBV6-6 16 NA CASSYSTPPGVDTQYF TGTGCCAGCAGTTACTCAACCCCCCCGGGAGTAGATACGCAGTATTTT
NA TRBJ1-1 TRBV29-1 12 NA CSVVPGYTEAFF TGCAGCGTTGTACCAGGGTACACTGAAGCTTTCTTT
once TRBJ2-7 TRBV2 13 NA CASSLFEGAEQYF TGTGCCAGCAGCCTCTTCGAGGGAGCCGAGCAGTACTTC
NA TRBJ2-1 TRBV12-5 16 NA CASSGTKDGAYNEQFF TGTGCTAGTAGTGGTACCAAGGACGGGGCCTACAATGAGCAGTTCTTC
NA TRBJ2-1 TRBV7-9 15 TRBD2 CASSLSGRAGYEQFF TGTGCCAGCAGCTTAAGCGGGAGGGCAGGGTATGAGCAGTTCTTC
NA TRBJ2-7 TRBV25-1 16 TRBD2 CASRGGWASGGNEQYF TGTGCCAGCAGGGGGGGATGGGCTAGCGGAGGCAACGAGCAGTACTTC
NA TRBJ2-7 TRBV28 14 TRBD2 CASKKTSGIYEQYF TGTGCCAGCAAGAAAACTAGCGGGATCTACGAGCAGTACTTC